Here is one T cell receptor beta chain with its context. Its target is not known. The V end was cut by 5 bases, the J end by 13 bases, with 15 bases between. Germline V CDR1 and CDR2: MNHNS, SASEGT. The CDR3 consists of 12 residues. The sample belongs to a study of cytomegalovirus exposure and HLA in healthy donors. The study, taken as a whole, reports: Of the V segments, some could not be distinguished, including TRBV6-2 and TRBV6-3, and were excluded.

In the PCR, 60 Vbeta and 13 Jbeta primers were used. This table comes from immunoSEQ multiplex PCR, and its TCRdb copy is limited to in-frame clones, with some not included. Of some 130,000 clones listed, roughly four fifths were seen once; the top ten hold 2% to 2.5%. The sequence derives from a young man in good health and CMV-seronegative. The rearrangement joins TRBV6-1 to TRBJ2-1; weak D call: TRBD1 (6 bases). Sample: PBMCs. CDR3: CASSTGFFYQFF. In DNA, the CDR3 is TGTGCCAGCAGTACAGGGTTTTTTTATCAGTTCTTC.